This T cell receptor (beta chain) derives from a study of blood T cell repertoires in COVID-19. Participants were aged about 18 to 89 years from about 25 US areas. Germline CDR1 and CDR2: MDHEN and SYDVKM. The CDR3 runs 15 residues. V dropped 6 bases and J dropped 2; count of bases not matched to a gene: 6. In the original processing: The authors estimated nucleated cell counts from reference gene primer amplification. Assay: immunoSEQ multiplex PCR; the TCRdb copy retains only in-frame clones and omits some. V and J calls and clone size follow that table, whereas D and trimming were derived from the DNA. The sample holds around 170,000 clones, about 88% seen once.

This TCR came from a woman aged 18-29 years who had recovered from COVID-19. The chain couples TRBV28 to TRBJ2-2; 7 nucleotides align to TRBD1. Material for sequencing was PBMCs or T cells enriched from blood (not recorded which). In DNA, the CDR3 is TGTGCCAGCAGCATAGGGACAGTAAACACCGGGGAGCTGTTTTTT. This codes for CASSIGTVNTGELFF.